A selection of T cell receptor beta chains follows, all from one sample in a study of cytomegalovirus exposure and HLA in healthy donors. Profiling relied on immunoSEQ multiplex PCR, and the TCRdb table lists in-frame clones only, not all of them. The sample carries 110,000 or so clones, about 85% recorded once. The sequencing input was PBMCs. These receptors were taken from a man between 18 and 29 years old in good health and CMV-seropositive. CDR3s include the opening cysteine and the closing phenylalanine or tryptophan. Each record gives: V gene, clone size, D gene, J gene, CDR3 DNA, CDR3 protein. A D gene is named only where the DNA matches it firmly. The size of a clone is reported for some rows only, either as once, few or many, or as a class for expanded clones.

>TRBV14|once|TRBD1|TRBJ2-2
TGTGCCAGCAGCCTAGACAGGGGCTCAGGGGAGCTGTTTTTT
CASSLDRGSGELFF
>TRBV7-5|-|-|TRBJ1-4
TGTGTCAGAAGCTTAAGAGGGCCTGATAGTGAAAAACTGTTTTTT
CVRSLRGPDSEKLFF
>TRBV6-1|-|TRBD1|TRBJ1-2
TGTGCCAGCAGTGATACAGGGGGCCCTAACTATGGCTACACCTTC
CASSDTGGPNYGYTF
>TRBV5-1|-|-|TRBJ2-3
TGCGCCAGCAGCTTGGAGCTGGGGGGGCCTTTGGGGCAGTATTTT
CASSLELGGPLGQYF
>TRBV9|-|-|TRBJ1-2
TGTGCCAGCAGCGTAGATTCGACTTATGGCTACACCTTC
CASSVDSTYGYTF
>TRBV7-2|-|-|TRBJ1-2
TGTGCCAGCAGCTTAGCGGGCAGTACCTATGGCTACACCTTC
CASSLAGSTYGYTF
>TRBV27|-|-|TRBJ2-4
TGTGCCAGCAGTTTGGCGGGGCCTAAAAACATTCAGTACTTC
CASSLAGPKNIQYF
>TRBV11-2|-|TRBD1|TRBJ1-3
TGTGCCAGCAGCCTCGGGACAGTTTACTCTGGAAACACCATATATTTT
CASSLGTVYSGNTIYF
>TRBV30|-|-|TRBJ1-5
TGTGCCTGGAGTGTAAGTGGTAGCGTCAATCAGCCCCAGCATTTT
CAWSVSGSVNQPQHF
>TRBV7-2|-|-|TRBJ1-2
TGTGCCAGCAGCTTACCGACAGCAAACTATGGCTACACCTTC
CASSLPTANYGYTF
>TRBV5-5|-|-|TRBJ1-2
TGTGCCAGCAGCTTACGAGGAGAGATAGTCTATGGCTACACCTTC
CASSLRGEIVYGYTF
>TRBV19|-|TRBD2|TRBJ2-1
TGTGCCAGTAGACAGGGACTAGATATCTACAATGAGCAGTTCTTC
CASRQGLDIYNEQFF
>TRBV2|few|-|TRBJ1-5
TGTGCCAGCACTTTCGGGGGGAGCAATCAGCCCCAGCATTTT
CASTFGGSNQPQHF
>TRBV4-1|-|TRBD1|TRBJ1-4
TGCGCCAGCAGCCGAGGGACAGTGAATGAAAAACTGTTTTTT
CASSRGTVNEKLFF
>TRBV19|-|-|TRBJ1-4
TGTGCCAGTAGTATGGACCCCACTGACAGCCGTCTGGAAAAACTGTTTTTT
CASSMDPTDSRLEKLFF
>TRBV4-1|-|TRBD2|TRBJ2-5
TGCGCCAGCAGCCTAGCGGGGGCTCTCACAGAGACCCAGTACTTC
CASSLAGALTETQYF
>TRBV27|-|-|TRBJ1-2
TGTGCCAGCCTCCCAAGCGGGGGGTATGGCTACACCTTC
CASLPSGGYGYTF
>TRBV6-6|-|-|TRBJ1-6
TGTGCCAGCAGAAGGGGGATCGGGACACCCCTCCACTTT
CASRRGIGTPLHF
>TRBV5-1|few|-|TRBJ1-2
TGCGCCAGCAGCTTCGACGGACAGCCTAACTATGGCTACACCTTC
CASSFDGQPNYGYTF
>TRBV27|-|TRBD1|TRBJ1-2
TGTGCCAGCAGTCCCGGGACAGGGGGCTCACCTAACTATGGCTACACCTTC
CASSPGTGGSPNYGYTF
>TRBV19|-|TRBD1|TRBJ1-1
TGTGCCAGTGCCCGGGACAGGGGCGACCCCACGGCTGAAGCTTTCTTT
CASARDRGDPTAEAFF
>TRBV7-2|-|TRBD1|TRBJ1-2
TGTGCCAGCAGCTTCATGACAGGGGTTAGGTATGGCTACACCTTC
CASSFMTGVRYGYTF
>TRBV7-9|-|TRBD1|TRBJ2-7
TGTGCCAGCAGCCCCCTGAGGGACAGGAGCAACGAGCAGTACTTC
CASSPLRDRSNEQYF
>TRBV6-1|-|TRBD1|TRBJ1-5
TGTGCCAGCAGGACAGGGAGTCAGCCCCAGCATTTT
CASRTGSQPQHF
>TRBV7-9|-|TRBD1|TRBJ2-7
TGTGCCAGCAGCTTACAACAGGGGACCTACGAGCAGTACTTC
CASSLQQGTYEQYF
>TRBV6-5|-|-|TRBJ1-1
TGTGCCAGCAGTCCTCTTTTTATGAACACTGAAGCTTTCTTT
CASSPLFMNTEAFF
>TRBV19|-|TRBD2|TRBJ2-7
TGTGCCAGTAGTCCGGGAGGGATAGGAGGCTACGAGCAGTACTTC
CASSPGGIGGYEQYF
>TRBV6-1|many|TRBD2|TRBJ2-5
TGTGCCAGCAGTGTGGCTAGCGGGGGGCAAGAGACCCAGTACTTC
CASSVASGGQETQYF
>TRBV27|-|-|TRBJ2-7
TGTGCCAGCAGTTTATCCGCATTCTACTACGAGCAGTACTTC
CASSLSAFYYEQYF
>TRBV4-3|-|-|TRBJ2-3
TGCGCCAGCAGCCAAGACGCAGGGCCCACAGATACGCAGTATTTT
CASSQDAGPTDTQYF
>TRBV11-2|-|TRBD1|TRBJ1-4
TGTGCCAGCAGCCCAGGACAGGTTGCAACTAATGAAAAACTGTTTTTT
CASSPGQVATNEKLFF
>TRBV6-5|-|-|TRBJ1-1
TGTGCCAGCAGTTACCTTGCTGGGCCCACTGAAGCTTTCTTT
CASSYLAGPTEAFF
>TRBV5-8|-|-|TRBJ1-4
TGTGCCAGCAGCACCGCGGGTCGGGATAATGAAAAACTGTTTTTT
CASSTAGRDNEKLFF
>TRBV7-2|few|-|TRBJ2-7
TGTGCCAGCAGCTTGATCAGGGGTGCCGAGCAGTACTTC
CASSLIRGAEQYF
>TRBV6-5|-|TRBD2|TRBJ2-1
TGTGCCAGCACCCGGACTAGCGGGGGGGCTAATGAGCAGTTCTTC
CASTRTSGGANEQFF
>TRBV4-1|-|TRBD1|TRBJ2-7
TGCGCCAGCAGCCGCGTCGGGACAGCAACCTACGAGCAGTACTTC
CASSRVGTATYEQYF
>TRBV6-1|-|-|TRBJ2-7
TGTGCCAGCAGTTCAAGGGGTTCGGGTTTGTACGAGCAGTACTTC
CASSSRGSGLYEQYF
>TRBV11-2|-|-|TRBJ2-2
TGTGCCAGCAGCTTTTACAGGCAGACCGGGGAGCTGTTTTTT
CASSFYRQTGELFF
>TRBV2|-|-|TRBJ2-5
TGTGCCAGCAGTGAAGCGCTTAGGGGGTTACAGGAGACCCAGTACTTC
CASSEALRGLQETQYF
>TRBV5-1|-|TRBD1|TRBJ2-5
TGCGCCAGCAGCTTGGTACCGGGACAGAGGCAACAAGAGACCCAGTACTTC
CASSLVPGQRQQETQYF
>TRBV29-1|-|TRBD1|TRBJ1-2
TGCAGCGTCCGCCGACAGGGACAATATGGCTACACCTTC
CSVRRQGQYGYTF
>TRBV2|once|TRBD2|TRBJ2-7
TGTGCCAGCAGTGAATGGAGTAGCGGGGCCTCCTACGAGCAGTACTTC
CASSEWSSGASYEQYF
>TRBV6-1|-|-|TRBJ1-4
TGTGCCAGCAGTGCCCAGTCAACTAATGAAAAACTGTTTTTT
CASSAQSTNEKLFF
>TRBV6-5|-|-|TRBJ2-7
TGTGCCAGCAGCCAAATTCAAGACAGACCCTACGAGCAGTACTTC
CASSQIQDRPYEQYF
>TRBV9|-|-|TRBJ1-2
TGTGCCAGCAGCCCACCTGTGGCTTTACCTTATGGCTACACCTTC
CASSPPVALPYGYTF
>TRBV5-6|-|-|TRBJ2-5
TGTGCCAGCAGCTTGCTGGGCGTCAGTGAGCAAGAGACCCAGTACTTC
CASSLLGVSEQETQYF
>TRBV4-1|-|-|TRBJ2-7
TGCGCCAGCAGCCAAGATACTACAGGTCCCCTCGAGCAGTACTTC
CASSQDTTGPLEQYF
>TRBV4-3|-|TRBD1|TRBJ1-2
TGCGCCAGCAGCCAAGATGGGACAGGGGAAGGCTATGGCTACACCTTC
CASSQDGTGEGYGYTF
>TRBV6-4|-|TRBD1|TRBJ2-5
TGTGCCAGCAGGACAGGGGGAGGAGAAGAGACCCAGTACTTC
CASRTGGGEETQYF
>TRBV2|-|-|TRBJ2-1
TGTGCCAGCAGCCGTCTTTGGGCAGGCGAGCAGTTCTTC
CASSRLWAGEQFF
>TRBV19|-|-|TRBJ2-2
TGTGCCAGTAGTATCTCAGGGATCACCGGGGAGCTGTTTTTT
CASSISGITGELFF
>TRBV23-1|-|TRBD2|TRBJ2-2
TGCGCCAGCAGTCGGGGGACTAGCGGGGGTAAGAACACCGGGGAGCTGTTTTTT
CASSRGTSGGKNTGELFF
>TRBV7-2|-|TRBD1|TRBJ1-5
TGTGCCAGCAGCTCCCAGGGGGCACTTGGTCAGCCCCAGCATTTT
CASSSQGALGQPQHF
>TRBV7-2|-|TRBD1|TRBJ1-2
TGTGCCAGCAGCACGCGGACAGGGGGCCTTGGCTATGGCTACACCTTC
CASSTRTGGLGYGYTF
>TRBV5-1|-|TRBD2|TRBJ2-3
TGCGCCAGCAGCTTGGGAGGTGGGACTAGCGGGGGGTCCACAGATACGCAGTATTTT
CASSLGGGTSGGSTDTQYF
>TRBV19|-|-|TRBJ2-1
TGTGCCAGTAGTATTGGTCAGGGGCTCTACAATGAGCAGTTCTTC
CASSIGQGLYNEQFF
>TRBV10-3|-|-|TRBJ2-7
TGTGCCATCAGTGAGCCGAGCGGCAGGGGCTACGAGCAGTACTTC
CAISEPSGRGYEQYF
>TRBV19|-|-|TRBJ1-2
TGTGCCAGTAGCACCTCCAGACAGGTTTCTAACTATGGCTACACCTTC
CASSTSRQVSNYGYTF
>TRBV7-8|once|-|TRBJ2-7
TGTGCCAGCAGTCCGACAGTTTATAGCTCCTACGAGCAGTACTTC
CASSPTVYSSYEQYF